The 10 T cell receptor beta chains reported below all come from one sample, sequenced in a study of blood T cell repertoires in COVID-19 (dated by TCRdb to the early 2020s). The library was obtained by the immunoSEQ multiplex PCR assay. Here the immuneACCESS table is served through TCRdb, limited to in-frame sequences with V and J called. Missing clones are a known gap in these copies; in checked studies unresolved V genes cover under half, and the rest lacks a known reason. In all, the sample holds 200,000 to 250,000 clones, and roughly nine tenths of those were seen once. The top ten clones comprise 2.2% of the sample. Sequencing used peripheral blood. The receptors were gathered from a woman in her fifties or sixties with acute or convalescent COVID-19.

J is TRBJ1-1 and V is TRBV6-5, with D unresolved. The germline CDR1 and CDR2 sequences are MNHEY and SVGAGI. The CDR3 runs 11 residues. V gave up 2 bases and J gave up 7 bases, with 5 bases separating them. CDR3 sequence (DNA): TGTGCCAGCAGTTACGGGAGTGAAGCTTTCTTT. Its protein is CASSYGSEAFF.

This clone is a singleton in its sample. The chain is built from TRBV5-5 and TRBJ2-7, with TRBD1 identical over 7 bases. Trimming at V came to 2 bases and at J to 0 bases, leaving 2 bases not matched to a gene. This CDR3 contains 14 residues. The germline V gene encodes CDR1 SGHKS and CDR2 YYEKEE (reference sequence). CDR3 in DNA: TGTGCCAGCAGCTTTCAGGGGGACTCCTACGAGCAGTACTTC. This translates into CASSFQGDSYEQYF.

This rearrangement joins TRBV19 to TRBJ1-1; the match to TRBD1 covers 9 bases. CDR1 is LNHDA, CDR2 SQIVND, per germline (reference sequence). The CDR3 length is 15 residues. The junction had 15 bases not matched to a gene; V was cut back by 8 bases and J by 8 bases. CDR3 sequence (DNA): TGTGCCAGTCGTGGCCGGGGACAGGGTGAAACGGAAGCTTTCTTT. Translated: CASRGRGQGETEAFF. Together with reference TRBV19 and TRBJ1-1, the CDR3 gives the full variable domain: DGGITQSPKYLFRKEGQNVTLSCEQNLNHDAMYWYRQDPGQGLRLIYYSQIVNDFQKGDIAEGYSVSREKKESFPLTVTSAQKNPTAFYLCASRGRGQGETEAFFGQGTRLTVV.

The CDR3 protein is CASSPSKTSGNTGELFF. In DNA, the CDR3 is TGCGCCAGCAGCCCGAGTAAGACTAGCGGCAACACCGGGGAGCTGTTTTTT. The V gene is TRBV5-1, the J gene TRBJ2-2, with 9 bases fitting TRBD2. Germline V gene data show CDR1 as SGHRS and CDR2 as YFSETQ. There are 17 residues in the CDR3. Trimming cost V 4 bases and J 2 bases; bases outside gene matches: 9.

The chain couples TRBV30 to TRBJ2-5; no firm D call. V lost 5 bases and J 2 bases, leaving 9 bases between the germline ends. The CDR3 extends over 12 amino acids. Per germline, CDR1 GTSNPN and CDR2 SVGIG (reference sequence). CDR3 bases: TGTGCCTGGGAGGAGAGTCAAGAGACCCAGTACTTC. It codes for CAWEESQETQYF.

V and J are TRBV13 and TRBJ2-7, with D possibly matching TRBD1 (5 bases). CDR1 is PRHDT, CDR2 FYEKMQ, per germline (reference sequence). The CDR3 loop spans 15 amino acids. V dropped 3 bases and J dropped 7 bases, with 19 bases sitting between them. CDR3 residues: CASSFGQGFFGEQYF. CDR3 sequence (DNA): TGTGCCAGCAGCTTCGGGCAGGGTTTTTTTGGGGAGCAGTACTTC. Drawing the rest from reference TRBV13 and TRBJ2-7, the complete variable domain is AAGVIQSPRHLIKEKRETATLKCYPIPRHDTVYWYQQGPGQDPQFLISFYEKMQSDKGSIPDRFSAQQFSDYHSELNMSSLELGDSALYFCASSFGQGFFGEQYFGPGTRLTVT.

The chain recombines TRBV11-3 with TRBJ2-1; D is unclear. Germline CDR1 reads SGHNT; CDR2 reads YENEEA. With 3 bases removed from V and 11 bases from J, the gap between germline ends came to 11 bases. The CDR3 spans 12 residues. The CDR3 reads CASSFDPTQQFF. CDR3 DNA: TGTGCCAGCAGCTTCGATCCCACTCAGCAGTTCTTC. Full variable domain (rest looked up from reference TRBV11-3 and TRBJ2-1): EAGVVQSPRYKIIEKKQPVAFWCNPISGHNTLYWYLQNLGQGPELLIRYENEEAVDDSQLPKDRFSAERLKGVDSTLKIQPAELGDSAVYLCASSFDPTQQFFGPGTRLTVL.

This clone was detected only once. CDR3 sequence reads: CASSPSGGGPYNEQFF. The CDR3 DNA reads as TGTGCCAGCAGCCCCAGCGGGGGGGGACCTTACAATGAGCAGTTCTTC. The chain links TRBV3-1 (or the pseudogene TRBV3-2) to TRBJ2-1; 10 bases map to TRBD2. Germline V gene lookup returns CDR1 LGHDT and CDR2 YNNKEL (reference sequence). This CDR3 has 16 residues. Trimming at V came to 4 bases and at J to 4 bases, leaving 7 bases not matched to a gene.

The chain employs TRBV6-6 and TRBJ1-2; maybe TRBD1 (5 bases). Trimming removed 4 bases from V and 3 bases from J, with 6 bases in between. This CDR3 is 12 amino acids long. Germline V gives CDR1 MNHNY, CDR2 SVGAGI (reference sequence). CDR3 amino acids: CASSLTDYGYTF. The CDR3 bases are TGTGCCAGCAGTTTGACAGACTATGGCTACACCTTC.

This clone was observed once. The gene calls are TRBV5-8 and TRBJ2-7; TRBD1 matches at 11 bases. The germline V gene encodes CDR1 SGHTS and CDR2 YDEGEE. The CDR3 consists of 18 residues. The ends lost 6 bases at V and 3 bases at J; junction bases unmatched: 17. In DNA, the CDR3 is TGTGCCAGCACCCCGGGACAGGGGGAATTTAGTGAAAACTACGAGCAGTACTTC. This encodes CASTPGQGEFSENYEQYF.